What follows are 32 T cell receptor beta chains derived from one specimen sequenced in a study of naive and memory T cell subsets. An oligonucleotide containing a UMI was ligated to the 3' end of TCR cDNA. Four PCR rounds used nested alpha and beta constant region primers plus the SP2 primer. In TCRdb, the 5' RACE reads were re-called with MiXCR into one record per CDR3 protein. The sample shows about 48,000 distinct CDR3 sequences, about 4.4% of them seen only once. The receptors stem from a female donor in good health.

This clonotype was seen repeatedly, ten times or more. The chain is built from TRBV7-6 and TRBJ2-7; D might be TRBD1 (6 bases). CDR3 length: 14 residues. Germline CDR1 SGHVS, CDR2 FNYEAQ. V lost 5 bases, J lost 1 base, and 12 bases lay in between. The CDR3 bases are TGTGCCAGCAGCGTTGACGGACAGTCCTACGAGCAGTACTTC. It yields the protein CASSVDGQSYEQYF.

In its sample, this clonotype was seen a few times. The V gene is TRBV29-1, the J gene TRBJ1-1; TRBD1 might be the D (5 bases). The CDR3 loop spans 13 amino acids. Deletions cut 6 bases from V and 10 bases from J, with 21 bases between. Looked up from germline, CDR1 is SQVTM and CDR2 is ANQGSEA. The CDR3 loop is CSVEREWRGRAFF. DNA for the CDR3: TGCAGCGTAGAAAGGGAGTGGAGGGGAAGAGCTTTCTTT.

There are many counts of this clonotype. The chain is built from TRBV28 and TRBJ1-2; the D gene is possibly TRBD1 (5 bases). V was cut by 6 bases and J by 7 bases, with 18 bases left in between. The CDR3 runs to 14 residues. Germline V CDR1 and CDR2: MDHEN, SYDVKM. CDR3 sequence (DNA): TGTGCCAGCAGGGCCTCGGGCAGGGACGGTGGCTACACCTTC. Its translation: CASRASGRDGGYTF.

This clonotype was counted ten times or more. The V call is TRBV6-4, the J call TRBJ2-1; TRBD2 might be the D (8 bases). The germline CDR1 and CDR2 sequences are MRHNA and SNTAGT. V gave up 6 bases and J gave up 4 bases, with 19 bases separating them. The CDR3 contains 16 residues. The CDR3 nucleotides read TGTGCCAGCAGCCGGGAGGGGGCTCCTCTTTACAATGAGCAGTTCTTC. It codes for CASSREGAPLYNEQFF.

This clonotype occurred many times. The chain recombines TRBV29-1 with TRBJ2-4; maybe TRBD2 (6 bases). Trimming took off 6 bases at V and 3 bases at J, with 18 bases between the two ends. The germline V gene encodes CDR1 SQVTM and CDR2 ANQGSEA. The CDR3 runs 15 residues. CDR3 sequence: CSVPGESSVKNIQYF. As DNA, the CDR3 is TGCAGCGTCCCGGGGGAAAGTTCGGTCAAAAACATTCAGTACTTC.

At least ten counts were recorded for this clonotype. V usage is TRBV28 and J usage is TRBJ2-6; weak D call: TRBD1 (6 bases). Germline values: CDR1 MDHEN, CDR2 SYDVKM. The CDR3 is 15 amino acids. Trimming left V 7 bases short and J 0 bases short, with 10 bases between. The CDR3 spells CASKTGSSGANVLTF. In nucleotides, the CDR3 is TGTGCCAGCAAAACAGGGTCCTCTGGGGCCAACGTCCTGACTTTC.

There are many counts of this clonotype. V usage is TRBV27 and J usage is TRBJ1-4; TRBD1 matches 10 bases. Germline lookup yields CDR1 MNHEY and CDR2 SMNVEV (reference sequence). The CDR3 is 14 amino acids. V gave up 10 bases and J gave up 0 bases; unmatched junction bases: 2. The CDR3 protein is CATGQGATNEKLFF. The CDR3 nucleotides read TGTGCCACCGGACAGGGGGCAACTAATGAAAAACTGTTTTTT.

This clonotype was counted many times. The chain has TRBV18 and TRBJ2-3; D is unclear. V was pared by 1 base and J by 1 base, with 3 bases between. The CDR3 has 13 amino acids. Germline-derived CDR1 and CDR2 are KGHSH and LQKENI. The DNA for the CDR3 is TGTGCCAGCTCACCACTCCGCACAGATACGCAGTATTTT. It codes for CASSPLRTDTQYF.

This clonotype was picked up many times. The chain couples TRBV5-1 to TRBJ1-2, with 9 bases aligning to TRBD1. Germline V lookup: CDR1 SGHRS, CDR2 YFSETQ. The junction had 16 bases not matched to a gene; V was cut back by 4 bases and J by 3 bases. This CDR3 contains 18 residues. CDR3: CASSLQITGGESHYGYTF. DNA for the CDR3: TGCGCCAGCAGCCTTCAAATTACAGGGGGCGAATCTCACTATGGCTACACCTTC.

This clonotype came up many times. The J gene is TRBJ1-4, the V gene TRBV11-2, with 7 bases aligning to TRBD1. The junction had 7 bases not matched to a gene; V was cut back by 5 bases and J by 7 bases. The germline V gene encodes CDR1 SGHAT and CDR2 FQNNGV. CDR3 length: 14 amino acids. CDR3 loop: CASSRTDRSEKLFF. The CDR3 coding sequence is TGTGCCAGCAGCCGTACGGACAGGTCTGAAAAACTGTTTTTT.

This clonotype occurred many times. The J gene is TRBJ2-2, the V gene TRBV4-1, with a possible D match to TRBD1 (5 bases). CDR1 MGHRA and CDR2 YSYEKL come from the germline V gene. This CDR3 has 15 amino acids. Trimming shortened V by 1 base and J by 1 base, and 7 bases separated the two germline ends. CDR3 in DNA: TGCGCCAGCAGCCAAGGGACACAGAACACCGGGGAGCTGTTTTTT. The encoded protein is CASSQGTQNTGELFF.

This clonotype has a count of ten or more. The J gene is TRBJ2-3, the V gene TRBV28, with 12 bases fitting TRBD2. Losses at the gene ends were 5 bases for V and 3 bases for J; bases not matched to a gene: 12. This CDR3 region has 18 residues. Germline V gene lookup returns CDR1 MDHEN and CDR2 SYDVKM. In DNA, the CDR3 is TGTGCCAGCAGTCGCCGACTAGCGGGAGTAGTAAGGACAGATACGCAGTATTTT. Protein product: CASSRRLAGVVRTDTQYF.

The chain recombines TRBV7-8 with TRBJ2-6, with D unclear. V was cut by 3 bases and J by 1 base, with 13 bases left in between. The CDR3 runs 17 residues. The germline gives CDR1 SGHVS, CDR2 FQNEAQ. The CDR3 DNA reads TGTGCCAGCAGCTTTCGGCAGTCCAATTCTGGGGCCAACGTCCTGACTTTC. Residues: CASSFRQSNSGANVLTF.

The sample holds a few counts of this clonotype. The chain recombines TRBV19 with TRBJ2-7, with 9 bases matching TRBD1. This CDR3 has 15 residues. CDR1 LNHDA and CDR2 SQIVND come from the germline V gene (reference sequence). V lost 5 bases, J lost 6 bases, and 11 bases stayed unmatched. The CDR3 region has the DNA TGTGCCAGTAGTGAGGGGACAGGGATATTCCCCGAGCAGTACTTC. Its protein product is CASSEGTGIFPEQYF. The whole variable domain, filled in from reference TRBV19 and TRBJ2-7, reads DGGITQSPKYLFRKEGQNVTLSCEQNLNHDAMYWYRQDPGQGLRLIYYSQIVNDFQKGDIAEGYSVSREKKESFPLTVTSAQKNPTAFYLCASSEGTGIFPEQYFGPGTRLTVT.

This clonotype showed up many times. The V and J genes are TRBV5-6 and TRBJ1-6, with TRBD1 as a possible D gene (6 bases). The germline V gene has CDR1 SGHDT and CDR2 YYEEEE. Trimming took 0 bases from V and 9 from J, leaving 16 bases between them. This CDR3 region has 16 residues. As DNA, the CDR3 is TGTGCCAGCAGCTTGGGTCGTCTTGCAGGGGCTTCACCCCTCCACTTT. This translates into CASSLGRLAGASPLHF.

This clonotype has a count of ten or more. J is TRBJ2-5 and V is TRBV3-1, with no clear D. Germline values: CDR1 LGHDT, CDR2 YNNKEL (reference sequence). CDR3 length: 10 residues. Trimming stripped 8 bases from V and 5 bases from J, with 6 bases between. CDR3 coding DNA: TGTGCCAGCCGAAGGGAGACCCAGTACTTC. Encoded protein: CASRRETQYF.

The sample holds many counts of this clonotype. The rearrangement uses TRBV19 and TRBJ1-1; D is uncertain. This CDR3 is 13 amino acids long. Germline-derived CDR1 and CDR2 are LNHDA and SQIVND (reference sequence). V was cut by 5 bases and J by 5 bases, with 12 bases left in between. CDR3 protein: CASSVLTDTEAFF. Here the CDR3 DNA reads TGTGCCAGTAGTGTCTTAACTGATACTGAAGCTTTCTTT. Based on the CDR3 plus reference TRBV19 and TRBJ1-1, the full variable domain is DGGITQSPKYLFRKEGQNVTLSCEQNLNHDAMYWYRQDPGQGLRLIYYSQIVNDFQKGDIAEGYSVSREKKESFPLTVTSAQKNPTAFYLCASSVLTDTEAFFGQGTRLTVV.

This clonotype was seen at least ten times. J is TRBJ2-1 and V is TRBV5-6, with unresolved D. CDR1 SGHDT and CDR2 YYEEEE come from the germline V gene. V was pared by 4 bases and J by 11 bases, with 16 bases between. This CDR3 contains 13 residues. DNA of the CDR3: TGTGCCAGCAGCCCATCCGGACCATGGAAGCAGTTCTTC. This sequence encodes CASSPSGPWKQFF.

Note on this clonotype: A much bigger clone sits one base away, suggesting this may be a read error. This chain links TRBV6-1 with TRBJ2-5, with 7 bases lining up with TRBD2. J gave up 2 bases and V 6 bases, and 3 bases lay outside the gene matches. CDR1 and CDR2 (germline): MNHNS, SASEGT. The CDR3 extends over 13 amino acids. The CDR3 sequence is CASSRGSQETQYF. The CDR3 DNA follows: TGTGCCAGCAGCCGCGGGAGTCAAGAGACCCAGTACTTC.

This clonotype was found many times. V gene TRBV12-3 or TRBV12-4 combines with J gene TRBJ1-3, with 11 bases matching TRBD1. V lost 6 bases and J lost 2; bases outside the gene matches: 15. The CDR3 is 19 amino acids. The CDR3 DNA sequence: TGTGCCAGCAGCAAAAGCTTCCTCCGGGACAGGGGGACTGGAAACACCATATATTTT. Amino acid sequence: CASSKSFLRDRGTGNTIYF.

In its sample, this clonotype was seen many times. V and J are TRBV7-9 and TRBJ1-5; no clear D gene. Germline V gene lookup returns CDR1 SEHNR and CDR2 FQNEAQ (reference sequence). With 5 bases removed from V and 4 bases from J, the gap between germline ends came to 6 bases. The CDR3 loop spans 12 amino acids. The CDR3 spells CASSLPNQPQHF. The CDR3, as DNA: TGTGCCAGCAGCCTTCCTAATCAGCCCCAGCATTTT.

This clonotype was detected many times. This chain uses TRBV28 with TRBJ2-7, with unresolved D. This CDR3 has 15 amino acids. V lost 5 bases, J lost 2 bases, and 16 bases lay in between. Germline CDR1 MDHEN, CDR2 SYDVKM. The CDR3 is CASSPSIWRTYEQYF. CDR3 DNA sequence: TGTGCCAGCAGTCCCTCCATTTGGCGCACCTACGAGCAGTACTTC.

In this sample, this clonotype turned up many times. Written as DNA, the CDR3 is TGTGCCAGCACCGGACTAGCGGGAGTTCCAGATACGCAGTATTTT. As protein: CASTGLAGVPDTQYF. The genes are TRBV6-2 or TRBV6-3 and TRBJ2-3; 13 nucleotides agree with TRBD2. V gave up 7 bases and J gave up 4 bases; unmatched junction bases: 5. The CDR3 is 15 amino acids. The V gene's germline CDR1 is MNHEY and CDR2 SVGEGT.

The chain couples TRBV5-1 to TRBJ2-1, with 9 bases identical to TRBD2. The CDR3 extends over 15 amino acids. Germline CDR1 SGHRS, CDR2 YFSETQ. The junction had 8 bases not matched to a gene; V was cut back by 2 bases and J by 8 bases. The CDR3 nucleotides are TGCGCCAGCAGCTTACCGGGTAGCGGGAGAGATGAGCAGTTCTTC. Protein product: CASSLPGSGRDEQFF.

In this sample, this clonotype turned up many times. The chain recombines TRBV6-2 or TRBV6-3 with TRBJ2-1; D call uncertain. The germline V gene has CDR1 MNHEY and CDR2 SVGEGT. The CDR3 runs 14 residues. The ends were cut back, 6 bases at V and 0 bases at J, with 9 bases in the middle. As DNA, the CDR3 is TGTGCCAGCAGCCAGTATAGCTCCTACAATGAGCAGTTCTTC. This gives the protein CASSQYSSYNEQFF.

This clonotype was counted at least ten times. The chain is built from TRBV19 and TRBJ2-3; D is unresolved. Germline V gives CDR1 LNHDA, CDR2 SQIVND (reference sequence). V lost 6 bases and J lost 0, with 4 bases in between. This CDR3 has 12 residues. The CDR3 spells CASRRSTDTQYF. As DNA, the CDR3 is TGTGCCAGTAGGAGGAGCACAGATACGCAGTATTTT.

There are a few counts of this clonotype. The chain recombines TRBV20-1 with TRBJ2-3; 8 nucleotides line up with TRBD2. CDR1 is DFQATT and CDR2 is SNEGSKA in the germline V gene (reference sequence). The CDR3 has 14 residues. V lost 2 bases, J lost 6 bases, and 7 bases stayed unmatched. The chain's CDR3 is CSARISGIEDTQYF. CDR3 nucleotide sequence: TGCAGTGCTAGAATTAGCGGGATAGAGGATACGCAGTATTTT.

Only a few counts were recorded for this clonotype. The V and J genes are TRBV5-1 and TRBJ2-5, with D unresolved. Trimming pared 1 base from V and 4 bases from J, leaving 8 bases between. This CDR3 spans 13 amino acids. Germline V gene lookup returns CDR1 SGHRS and CDR2 YFSETQ. CDR3 sequence reads: CASSLKGGETQYF. The CDR3 DNA reads TGCGCCAGCAGCTTGAAGGGTGGAGAGACCCAGTACTTC.

This clonotype has ten or more counts. This CDR3 reads CASSSQREYEQFF. The CDR3 nucleotides are TGCGCCAGCAGCTCCCAGCGGGAGTACGAGCAGTTCTTC. The chain joins TRBV4-3 to TRBJ2-1; 8 bases map to TRBD2. The germline V gene has CDR1 LGHNA and CDR2 YSLEER. This CDR3 comprises 13 residues. V gave up 5 bases and J gave up 10 bases; unmatched junction bases: 7.

This clonotype was found many times. V gene TRBV4-2 combines with J gene TRBJ2-1, with 7 bases aligning to TRBD2. Per germline, CDR1 LGHNA and CDR2 YNFKEQ. The CDR3 has 16 amino acids. Germline trimming cut 0 bases from V and 2 bases from J; bases unmatched to any gene: 4. CDR3 in amino acids: CASSQDGLAAYNEQFF. CDR3 DNA: TGTGCCAGCAGCCAAGATGGGCTAGCGGCCTACAATGAGCAGTTCTTC.

Regarding this clonotype: A much bigger clone sits one base away, suggesting this may be a read error. The chain links TRBV28 to TRBJ2-1; D is unclear. The CDR3 has 16 residues. CDR1 is MDHEN, CDR2 SYDVKM, per germline. Trimming took 4 bases from V and 2 from J, leaving 15 bases between them. CDR3: CASSSVLESTYNEQFF. The CDR3 DNA is TGTGCCAGCAGTTCCGTGCTGGAGTCTACCTACAATGAGCAGTTCTTC.

This clonotype has at least ten counts. The chain links TRBV20-1 to TRBJ2-1, with 8 positions matching TRBD2. The germline CDR1 and CDR2 sequences are DFQATT and SNEGSKA (reference sequence). The CDR3 runs to 13 residues. The J segment lost 4 bases and the V segment lost 3 bases, leaving 2 bases of the junction unmatched. The CDR3 sequence is CSASGRDYNEQFF. In nucleotides, the CDR3 is TGCAGTGCTAGCGGGAGGGATTACAATGAGCAGTTCTTC.